This record covers a single T cell receptor (beta chain). Repertoires were generated with immunoSEQ multiplex PCR, while TCRdb's copy carries only in-frame clones and drops some. The data show some 700,000 clones, approximately 83% seen once. These data come from a study of shared T cell receptors in the human thymus. Germline CDR1 reads SGHTA; CDR2 reads FQGNSA. V dropped 5 bases and J dropped 5 bases, with 10 bases sitting between them. CDR3 length: 12 residues. The sample also formed part of further work on human thymus T cells. As reported in that work: Infants served as donors; they were healthy and Finnish and were having corrective surgery for congenital heart defects. Thymic and blood repertoires appeared to display a bias in their usage of V and J genes. Unrelated individuals reportedly shared highly overlapping thymic TCR repertoires.

This TCR was sampled from a girl less than two years old with a congenital heart defect. The chain combines TRBV7-2 with TRBJ2-7, with a possible D match to TRBD1 (6 bases). Sequencing input: thymocytes. CDR3 sequence reads: CASSPHRDEQYF. As DNA, the CDR3 is TGTGCCAGCAGCCCACACAGGGACGAGCAGTACTTC.